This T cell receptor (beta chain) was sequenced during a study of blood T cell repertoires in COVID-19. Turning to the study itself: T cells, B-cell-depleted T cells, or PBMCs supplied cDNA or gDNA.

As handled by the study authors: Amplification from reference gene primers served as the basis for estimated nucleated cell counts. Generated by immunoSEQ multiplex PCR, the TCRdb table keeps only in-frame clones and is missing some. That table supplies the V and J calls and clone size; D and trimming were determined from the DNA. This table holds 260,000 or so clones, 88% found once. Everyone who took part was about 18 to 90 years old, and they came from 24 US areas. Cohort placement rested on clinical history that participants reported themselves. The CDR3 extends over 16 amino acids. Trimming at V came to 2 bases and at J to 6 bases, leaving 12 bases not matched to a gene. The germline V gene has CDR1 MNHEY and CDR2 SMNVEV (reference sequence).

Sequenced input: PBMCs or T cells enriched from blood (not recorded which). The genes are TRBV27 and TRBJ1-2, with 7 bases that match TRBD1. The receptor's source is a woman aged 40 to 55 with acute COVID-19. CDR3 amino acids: CASSLRAPDRVDGYTF. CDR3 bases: TGTGCCAGCAGTTTAAGGGCCCCCGACAGGGTGGATGGCTACACCTTC.